The 27 T cell receptor beta chains below come from one sample, sequenced in a study of blood T cells in healthy people across ages. Sample-barcoded 5' priming and a J-beta primer mix drove a second PCR of 7 to 11 cycles. TCRdb fed the 5' RACE reads into MiXCR, producing one record per CDR3 protein. In the table there are some 930,000 distinct CDR3 sequences, about 27% of which are singletons. These data also formed part of another study, on T cells of mothers and their children.

Sequenced sample: blood. The receptor set was obtained from a woman aged 35 to 49 in good health.

The chain links TRBV25-1 to TRBJ1-1; D gene ambiguous. There are 14 residues in the CDR3. Trimming removed 7 bases from V and 0 bases from J, with 12 bases in between. CDR1 is MGHDK, CDR2 SYGVNS, per germline. The CDR3 sequence is CASTQSLMNTEAFF. CDR3 nucleotide sequence: TGTGCCAGCACCCAGAGCCTGATGAACACTGAAGCTTTCTTT.

This clonotype was observed at least ten times. This rearrangement joins TRBV10-3 to TRBJ2-7; 10 bases map to TRBD1. Germline CDR1 reads ENHRY; CDR2 reads SYGVKD. This CDR3 has 14 amino acids. The ends lost 6 bases at V and 2 bases at J; junction bases unmatched: 4. CDR3 loop: CAIRGTGVPYEQYF. The CDR3 DNA sequence: TGTGCCATCAGGGGGACAGGGGTCCCCTACGAGCAGTACTTC.

Worth noting for this clonotype: One base away lies a much larger clone, so this may be a sequencing read error. The rearrangement joins TRBV5-1 to TRBJ1-2, with TRBD1 identical over 9 bases. Germline CDR1 SGHRS, CDR2 YFSETQ. The CDR3 consists of 14 residues. The junction had 6 bases not matched to a gene; V was cut back by 1 base and J by 8 bases. The CDR3 here is CASSLSGQGLGYTF. CDR3 DNA sequence: TGCGCCAGCAGCTTGTCGGGACAGGGATTAGGCTACACCTTC.

Here the CDR3 reads CSARRGTGKETQHF. CDR3 coding DNA: TGCAGCGCCAGAAGGGGGACAGGGAAGGAGACCCAGCATTTT. V is TRBV29-1 and J is TRBJ1-5, with 9 bases fitting TRBD1. Per germline, CDR1 SQVTM and CDR2 ANQGSEA. The J segment lost 11 bases and the V segment lost 7 bases, leaving 15 bases of the junction unmatched. This CDR3 region has 14 residues.

The gene calls are TRBV2 and TRBJ2-7; 10 bases align to TRBD2. With V trimmed by 2 bases and J by 2 bases, 3 bases remained unmatched. The CDR3 extends over 15 amino acids. Germline lookup yields CDR1 SNHLY and CDR2 FYNNEI. This CDR3 is CASSEWTSGTYEQYF. CDR3 bases: TGTGCCAGCAGTGAATGGACTAGCGGAACCTACGAGCAGTACTTC. Complete variable domain (other parts from reference TRBV2 and TRBJ2-7): EPEVTQTPSHQVTQMGQEVILRCVPISNHLYFYWYRQILGQKVEFLVSFYNNEISEKSEIFDDQFSVERPDGSNFTLKIRSTKLEDSAMYFCASSEWTSGTYEQYFGPGTRLTVT.

The rearrangement uses TRBV4-1 and TRBJ1-2, with D maybe TRBD1 (5 bases). The germline gives CDR1 MGHRA, CDR2 YSYEKL. V lost 0 bases, J lost 13 bases, and 15 bases lay in between. The CDR3 extends over 13 amino acids. CDR3 in DNA: TGCGCCAGCAGCCAAGAAGAGGCAGGGATGTTCACCTTC. It specifies CASSQEEAGMFTF.

This clonotype has more than one count but fewer than ten. This chain connects TRBV11-2 to TRBJ2-7, with D uncertain. Germline CDR1 is SGHAT and CDR2 is FQNNGV. The CDR3 length is 14 residues. The germline V and J ends were trimmed by 7 bases and 2 bases, with 15 bases remaining between them. The chain's CDR3 is CASNPGRGTYEQYF. Written as DNA, the CDR3 is TGTGCCAGCAACCCTGGACGAGGAACCTACGAGCAGTACTTC.

The sample holds many counts of this clonotype. The chain joins TRBV4-2 to TRBJ2-1; 9 nucleotides line up with TRBD2. There are 17 residues in the CDR3. The ends lost 0 bases at V and 1 base at J; junction bases unmatched: 4. Germline V gene data show CDR1 as LGHNA and CDR2 as YNFKEQ. DNA of the CDR3: TGTGCCAGCAGCCAAGACCCTAGCGGGGATTCCTACAATGAGCAGTTCTTC. This sequence encodes CASSQDPSGDSYNEQFF.

Worth noting for this clonotype: A much larger clonotype is one base distant, so this may be a read error. J is TRBJ2-6 and V is TRBV15, with D perhaps TRBD1 (5 bases). In germline, CDR1 is LNHNV, CDR2 YYDKDF (reference sequence). The CDR3 has 17 amino acids. CDR3 DNA: TGTGCCACCAGCAGAGACAGGGTTTCCTCTGGGGCCAACGTCCTGGCTTTC. Protein sequence: CATSRDRVSSGANVLAF.

This clonotype has a handful of counts. The chain joins TRBV5-1 to TRBJ2-1; 11 nucleotides agree with TRBD2. The CDR3 loop spans 17 amino acids. After removal of 1 base from V and 3 bases from J, the junction contained 6 bases not matched to a gene. From germline, CDR1 is SGHRS and CDR2 YFSETQ. CDR3 sequence (DNA): TGCGCCAGCAGCTTGATACTAGCGGGGGACGACTACAATGAGCAGTTCTTC. It encodes CASSLILAGDDYNEQFF.

The rearrangement joins TRBV6-2 or TRBV6-3 to TRBJ2-3, with 8 positions matching TRBD2. V gave up 7 bases and J gave up 4 bases; unmatched junction bases: 16. This CDR3 spans 17 amino acids. The V gene's germline CDR1 is MNHEY and CDR2 SVGEGT. In DNA, the CDR3 is TGTGCCAGCACAAAACATCGGAGCGGGGGTAGCGCAGATACGCAGTATTTT. This sequence encodes CASTKHRSGGSADTQYF.

Many counts were recorded for this clonotype. The chain carries TRBV7-9 and TRBJ1-4, with D unclear. CDR1 SEHNR and CDR2 FQNEAQ come from the germline V gene (reference sequence). V lost 5 bases and J lost 0, with 13 bases in between. This CDR3 region has 16 residues. CDR3 amino acids: CASSPTGMATNEKLFF. DNA for the CDR3: TGTGCCAGCAGCCCCACCGGAATGGCAACTAATGAAAAACTGTTTTTT.

Worth noting for this clonotype: Just one base apart from a much larger clone, this may be a read error. In DNA form, the CDR3 reads TGCAGTGCTCCAATCTCGAAAAATTCCTACGAGCGGTACTTC. This gives the protein CSAPISKNSYERYF. V and J are TRBV20-1 and TRBJ2-7; D remains unclear. This CDR3 contains 14 residues. CDR1 is DFQATT, CDR2 SNEGSKA, per germline (reference sequence).

This clonotype turned up a few times. This clone may be a read error of a much larger clone one base away. The V and J genes are TRBV7-9 and TRBJ2-7, with a tentative D call TRBD2 (6 bases). This CDR3 has 13 residues. Germline CDR1 reads SEHNR; CDR2 reads FQNEAQ (reference sequence). The CDR3 region has the DNA TGTGTCAGCAGCTCGGCGGGAACCTACGAGCAGTACTTC. Translating it yields CVSSSAGTYEQYF.

This clonotype showed up many times. The V gene is TRBV12-3 or TRBV12-4, the J gene TRBJ2-4, with 10 bases matching TRBD1. J was trimmed by 6 bases and V by 6 bases; bases with no gene match: 5. This CDR3 is built from 14 residues. CDR3 coding DNA: TGTGCCAGCAGCCGCGGACAGGGGGGAAACATTCAGTACTTC. Translating it yields CASSRGQGGNIQYF.

This clonotype was found many times. The chain couples TRBV7-2 to TRBJ2-5; 11 positions match TRBD2. Per the germline V gene, CDR1 is SGHTA and CDR2 is FQGNSA. CDR3 length equals 15 residues. The V gene end was trimmed by 6 bases and the J gene end by 5 bases; junction bases not matched to a gene: 8. In DNA, the CDR3 is TGTGCCAGCAGGGCTAGCGGGGGGTTCGGGGAGACCCAGTACTTC. It encodes CASRASGGFGETQYF.

This clonotype has a count of ten or more. The chain employs TRBV10-3 and TRBJ2-3; 8 nucleotides match TRBD2. In germline, CDR1 is ENHRY, CDR2 SYGVKD. Germline trimming cut 6 bases from V and 4 bases from J; bases unmatched to any gene: 9. The CDR3 length is 15 residues. CDR3 sequence: CAISPAGGSADTQYF. CDR3 in DNA: TGTGCCATCAGCCCCGCGGGGGGCAGTGCAGATACGCAGTATTTT.

V gene TRBV7-3 combines with J gene TRBJ2-1, with 9 nucleotides matching TRBD2. V lost 0 bases to trimming and J lost 7 bases; unmatched junction nucleotides: 10. The CDR3 consists of 17 residues. Looked up from germline, CDR1 is SGHTA and CDR2 is FQGTGA. The CDR3 DNA sequence: TGTGCCAGCAGCTTAACGGCCGCTAGCGGGGCTAGGAATGAGCAGTTCTTC. Translating gives CASSLTAASGARNEQFF.

This clonotype was detected a few times. This chain joins TRBV4-1 and TRBJ2-1; D is possibly TRBD2 (6 bases). In germline, CDR1 is MGHRA, CDR2 YSYEKL. Deletions cut 0 bases from V and 7 bases from J, with 16 bases between. This CDR3 spans 16 amino acids. The DNA of the CDR3 is TGCGCCAGCAGCCAAGATCAGACTAGATTGAGTAATGAGCAGTTCTTC. Translating it yields CASSQDQTRLSNEQFF.

The table lists this clonotype with many counts. The CDR3, as DNA: TGCGCCAGCAGCCAATATTCTAGCGGGGCCTACAATGAGCAGTTCTTC. Protein: CASSQYSSGAYNEQFF. The rearrangement joins TRBV4-3 to TRBJ2-1; 9 bases match TRBD2. CDR1 is LGHNA, CDR2 YSLEER, per germline. V gave up 2 bases and J gave up 2 bases; unmatched junction bases: 4. This CDR3 has 16 amino acids.

This clonotype was counted a few times. The gene calls are TRBV30 and TRBJ1-2, with 9 bases matching TRBD1. CDR1 is GTSNPN and CDR2 is SVGIG in the germline V gene (reference sequence). The CDR3 length is 13 residues. The V gene end was trimmed by 3 bases and the J gene end by 6 bases; junction bases not matched to a gene: 5. In DNA form, the CDR3 reads TGTGCCTGGAGGTTCGGGACAGGGAATGGCTACACCTTC. Its translation: CAWRFGTGNGYTF.

The J gene is TRBJ2-1, the V gene TRBV7-2; 10 bases agree with TRBD2. Trimming took 5 bases from V and 6 from J; bases not matched to a gene: 7. The CDR3 is made up of 15 amino acids. CDR1 is SGHTA and CDR2 is FQGNSA in the germline V gene. The CDR3 DNA sequence: TGTGCCAGCAGCACAAGCGGGGGGGCTGCCAATGAGCAGTTCTTC. Protein sequence: CASSTSGGAANEQFF.

This clonotype was recorded a few times. The chain recombines TRBV29-1 with TRBJ1-1, with 12 bases matching TRBD1. CDR1 and CDR2 (germline): SQVTM, ANQGSEA. Unmatched junction bases numbered 7, after V lost 5 bases and J lost 0 bases. The CDR3 covers 16 residues. The CDR3 coding sequence is TGCAGCGTTCAAGGGACAGGGGGCCAAATGAACACTGAAGCTTTCTTT. Its protein is CSVQGTGGQMNTEAFF.

In its sample, this clonotype was seen a few times. The chain employs TRBV12-5 and TRBJ2-7, with 11 bases fitting TRBD1. The CDR3 runs to 15 residues. Unmatched junction bases numbered 1, after V lost 2 bases and J lost 1 base. CDR1 and CDR2 (germline): LGHNT, FRNRAP. DNA for the CDR3: TGTGCTAGTGGTTTGAGGGACAGGGGGTCCTACGAGCAGTACTTC. Amino acid sequence: CASGLRDRGSYEQYF.

As concerns this clonotype: This may stem from a read error, because a much larger clone lies one nucleotide away. The gene calls are TRBV11-2 and TRBJ2-7; TRBD1 matches 7 bases. CDR1 is SGHAT and CDR2 is FQNNGV in the germline V gene. V was clipped by 1 base and J by 3 bases; unmatched bases: 6. This CDR3 contains 15 residues. The CDR3, as DNA: TGTGCCAGCAGCTTAGGACAGGGAGAGGGCTACGAGCAGTACTTC. Translated: CASSLGQGEGYEQYF.

This clonotype has a handful of counts. The chain recombines TRBV18 with TRBJ2-7, with 9 bases lining up with TRBD1. Germline CDR1 reads KGHSH; CDR2 reads LQKENI. With 0 bases clipped from V and 3 bases from J, the junction kept 3 bases outside the gene matches. The CDR3 is 15 amino acids. Here the CDR3 reads CASSPPGQGVYEQYF. CDR3 sequence (DNA): TGTGCCAGCTCACCACCGGGACAGGGAGTCTACGAGCAGTACTTC.

This clonotype was observed at least ten times. This chain connects TRBV6-4 to TRBJ2-3, with D possibly matching TRBD2 (7 bases). Germline V gene data show CDR1 as MRHNA and CDR2 as SNTAGT. V dropped 0 bases and J dropped 4 bases, with 11 bases sitting between them. CDR3 length: 15 residues. The CDR3 DNA sequence: TGTGCCAGCAGTGACTCAGGGGGGGGAGCAGATACGCAGTATTTT. Its translation: CASSDSGGGADTQYF.